This paragraph covers one T cell receptor beta chain sequence. These data come from a study of blood T cells in healthy people across ages. A second about 7 to 11 cycle PCR used barcoded and J-beta primers. A template-switch adaptor with 12 random nucleotides tagged each cDNA molecule. TCRdb analysed the 5' RACE reads with MiXCR anew, one entry per CDR3 protein. The sample has 1.5 million to 2 million distinct CDR3 sequences, approximately 40% seen once; the top ten hold under 25%. This CDR3 comprises 13 residues. The germline gives CDR1 SGDLS, CDR2 YYNGEE. Specimen: blood. The sequence derives from a human donor in good health. V is TRBV9 and J is TRBJ2-4, with D unclear. Near its end, the DNA agrees better with TRBJ2-7, so the J call may be wrong. Here the CDR3 reads CASSVDGPYEQYF. The CDR3 bases are TGTGCCAGCAGCGTAGACGGGCCCTACGAGCAGTACTTC.